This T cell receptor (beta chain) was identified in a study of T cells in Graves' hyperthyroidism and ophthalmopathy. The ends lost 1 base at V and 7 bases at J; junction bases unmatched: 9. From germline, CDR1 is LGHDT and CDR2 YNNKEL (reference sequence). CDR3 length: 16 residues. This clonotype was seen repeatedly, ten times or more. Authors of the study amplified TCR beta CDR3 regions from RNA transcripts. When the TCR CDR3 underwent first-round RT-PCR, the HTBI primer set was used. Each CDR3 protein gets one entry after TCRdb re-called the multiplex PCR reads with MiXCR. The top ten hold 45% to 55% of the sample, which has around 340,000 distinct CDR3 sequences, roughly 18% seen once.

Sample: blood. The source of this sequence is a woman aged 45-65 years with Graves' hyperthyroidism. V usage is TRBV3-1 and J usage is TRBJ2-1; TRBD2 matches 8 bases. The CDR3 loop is CASSQVGRGEGNEQFF. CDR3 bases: TGTGCCAGCAGCCAAGTTGGGCGGGGGGAAGGGAATGAGCAGTTCTTC.